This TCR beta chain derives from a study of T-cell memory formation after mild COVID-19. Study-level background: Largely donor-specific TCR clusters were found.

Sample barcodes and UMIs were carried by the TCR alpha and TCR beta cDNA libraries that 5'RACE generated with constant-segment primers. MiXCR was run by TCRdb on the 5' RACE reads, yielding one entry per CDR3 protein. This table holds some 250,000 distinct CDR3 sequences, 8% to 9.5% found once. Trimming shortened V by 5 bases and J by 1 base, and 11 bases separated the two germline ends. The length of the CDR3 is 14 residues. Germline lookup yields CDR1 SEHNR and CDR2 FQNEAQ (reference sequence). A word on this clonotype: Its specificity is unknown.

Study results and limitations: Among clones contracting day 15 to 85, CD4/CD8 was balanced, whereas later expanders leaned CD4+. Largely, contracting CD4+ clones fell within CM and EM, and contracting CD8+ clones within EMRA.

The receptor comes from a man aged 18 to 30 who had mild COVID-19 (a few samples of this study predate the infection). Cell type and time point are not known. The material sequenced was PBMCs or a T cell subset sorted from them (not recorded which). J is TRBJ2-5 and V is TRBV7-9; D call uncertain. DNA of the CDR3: TGTGCCAGCAGCGCCACTTCGAGCCAAGAGACCCAGTACTTC. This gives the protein CASSATSSQETQYF.